This is a list of T cell receptor beta chains from one sample in a study of a mutant IDH1 vaccine in newly diagnosed glioma. Their target antigens are unknown. Repertoires were generated with immunoSEQ multiplex PCR, while TCRdb's copy carries only in-frame clones and drops some. The profile shows about 55,000 clones, about 80% of them singletons. Specimen: PBMCs, collected from a glioma patient whose treatment included an IDH1 peptide vaccine. These receptor sequences come from a man in his forties with glioma. Both conserved end residues are trimmed from each CDR3.

v_gene: TRBV2
CDR3aa: ASLLRTGGSYEQY

v_gene: TRBV6-5
CDR3aa: ASRDSYGYT

v_gene: TRBV23-1
CDR3aa: ASSQFPASNDGQPQH

v_gene: TRBV18
CDR3aa: ASSPQGASGEAF

v_gene: TRBV7-9
CDR3aa: ASSGLGASYEQY

v_gene: TRBV2
CDR3aa: ASRPGVGNGYT

v_gene: TRBV5-1
CDR3aa: ASSLTRGELF

v_gene: TRBV6-5
CDR3aa: ASRPDRGQGEQY

v_gene: TRBV27
CDR3aa: ASSRVANYGYT

v_gene: TRBV6-4
CDR3aa: ASSLGWNTEAF

v_gene: TRBV9
CDR3aa: ASGQGRNTGELF

v_gene: TRBV18
CDR3aa: ASSPQGDELGYT

v_gene: TRBV2
CDR3aa: ASSELDRGDGELF

v_gene: TRBV5-6
CDR3aa: ASSLAMESYGYT

v_gene: TRBV30
CDR3aa: AWSVLAKEQF

v_gene: TRBV6-4
CDR3aa: ASSELGGHFTYEQY

v_gene: TRBV28
CDR3aa: ASSRPNGNQPQH

v_gene: TRBV7-9
CDR3aa: ASSSGTNYYEQY

v_gene: TRBV4-2
CDR3aa: ASSQGSGGVSDTQY

v_gene: TRBV6-1
CDR3aa: ASSEGGGGTYEQY

v_gene: TRBV5-1
CDR3aa: ASSLLDRNTEAF

v_gene: TRBV6-5
CDR3aa: ASSYQGGLGNQPQH

v_gene: TRBV7-9
CDR3aa: ASSRRDSNTEAF

v_gene: TRBV5-1
CDR3aa: ASSGGQGSYNEQF

v_gene: TRBV6-5
CDR3aa: ASSLLGPGEAF

v_gene: TRBV10-1
CDR3aa: ASRLYGYT

v_gene: TRBV7-2
CDR3aa: ASSLGSETQY

v_gene: TRBV7-9
CDR3aa: ASSQSVGAYEQY

v_gene: TRBV2
CDR3aa: ASRVTALF

v_gene: TRBV2
CDR3aa: ASKGGSTDTQY

v_gene: TRBV30
CDR3aa: VSIVGEKLF

v_gene: TRBV19
CDR3aa: ASSIPYADTQY

v_gene: TRBV29-1
CDR3aa: SAREGPSYEQY

v_gene: TRBV6-5
CDR3aa: ASSPDETSYNEQF

v_gene: TRBV25-1
CDR3aa: ASSLAGTSYEQY

v_gene: TRBV9
CDR3aa: ASSVGGRGIDEQY

v_gene: TRBV7-9
CDR3aa: ASSLIGGVGTGELF

v_gene: TRBV21-1
CDR3aa: ASSNVRGSGNTIY

v_gene: TRBV13
CDR3aa: ASSLRRDRAYEQY

v_gene: TRBV18
CDR3aa: ASSPRQGAETQY

v_gene: TRBV18
CDR3aa: ASSPQGLSGNTIY

v_gene: TRBV6-1
CDR3aa: ASTRLAGGSYEQY

v_gene: TRBV15
CDR3aa: ATSRGGGTTDTQY

v_gene: TRBV6-1
CDR3aa: ASSVSRGQGAD

v_gene: TRBV6-1
CDR3aa: ASSDNSNYGYT

v_gene: TRBV7-9
CDR3aa: ASSARQETQY

v_gene: TRBV6-5
CDR3aa: ASSNTVVETQY

v_gene: TRBV7-6
CDR3aa: ASSFSGGAGANVLT

v_gene: TRBV18
CDR3aa: ASSVGTGFTPLH

v_gene: TRBV27
CDR3aa: ASRRGSSYNEQF

v_gene: TRBV6-5
CDR3aa: ASSYGAGAHGDTQY

v_gene: TRBV7-8
CDR3aa: ASSALRDGGNTIY

v_gene: TRBV7-9
CDR3aa: ASRPPQETQY

v_gene: TRBV12-5
CDR3aa: ASGTGPGELF